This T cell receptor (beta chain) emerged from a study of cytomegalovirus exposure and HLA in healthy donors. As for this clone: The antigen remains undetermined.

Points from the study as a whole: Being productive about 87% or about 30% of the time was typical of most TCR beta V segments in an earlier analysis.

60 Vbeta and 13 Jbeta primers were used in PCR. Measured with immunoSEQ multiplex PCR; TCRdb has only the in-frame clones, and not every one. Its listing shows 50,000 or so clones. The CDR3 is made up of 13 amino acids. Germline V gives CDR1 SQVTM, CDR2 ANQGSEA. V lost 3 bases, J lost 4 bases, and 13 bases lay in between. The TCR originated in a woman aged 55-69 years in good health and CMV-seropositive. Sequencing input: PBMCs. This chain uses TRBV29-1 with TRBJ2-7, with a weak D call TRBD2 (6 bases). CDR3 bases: TGCAGCGTTGATGGTGGGGCGGGATACGAGCAGTACTTC. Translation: CSVDGGAGYEQYF.